The rows below give T cell receptor beta chains drawn from one sample of a study of blood T cell repertoires in COVID-19. Using immunoSEQ multiplex PCR, the repertoire was profiled, and TCRdb retains in-frame clones only, with some absent. Seen here are a few hundred thousand clones, around 84% observed once, and the top ten hold 4.4%. The sequenced sample was peripheral blood. Every receptor here comes from a man between 45 and 60 years old with acute or convalescent COVID-19. The CDR3 runs from the conserved cysteine through the conserved F or W. The D gene is left open where the match is weak. Clone size is not always given. Where it is, it says once, few, many or a class for expanded clones.

D gene	V gene	CDR3 length	J gene	clone size	CDR3 DNA	CDR3 protein
-	TRBV6-1	13	TRBJ1-2	-	TGTGCCAGCAGTGAAACTACCTCCAATGGCTACACCTTC	CASSETTSNGYTF
TRBD1	TRBV7-9	14	TRBJ1-1	-	TGTGCCAGCAGCCCGGACAGGGGGGTCTTTGAAGCTTTCTTT	CASSPDRGVFEAFF
-	TRBV3-1/TRBV3-2	14	TRBJ1-2	-	TGTGCCAGCAGCCCCCTTGGGGGGGCCTATGGCTACACCTTC	CASSPLGGAYGYTF
TRBD1	TRBV5-1	16	TRBJ1-6	-	TGCGCCAGCAGCTTTGGGGGACAGGGCAGTCATTCACCCCTCCACTTT	CASSFGGQGSHSPLHF
-	TRBV11-1	14	TRBJ1-1	-	TGTGCCAGCAGCCCGAGCAGGGTACGGACTGAAGCTTTCTTT	CASSPSRVRTEAFF
TRBD1	TRBV5-1	16	TRBJ2-3	-	TGCGCCAGCAGCTTGTCGGGGCAGGGGGGCACAGATACGCAGTATTTT	CASSLSGQGGTDTQYF
-	TRBV14	13	TRBJ1-1	-	TGTGCCAGCAGCGGGGGCGGGAACACTGAAGCTTTCTTT	CASSGGGNTEAFF
TRBD1	TRBV4-2	15	TRBJ2-7	-	TGTGCCAGCAGCCCAAAAGGGACAGGGCTCCACGAGCAGTACTTC	CASSPKGTGLHEQYF
TRBD1	TRBV10-3	17	TRBJ2-5	-	TGTGCCATCAGTGAATGGGACAGGCGACATGTACAAGAGACCCAGTACTTC	CAISEWDRRHVQETQYF
-	TRBV10-1	15	TRBJ2-7	-	TGCGCCAGCAGTGACGGGACATTCCCGTCCTACGAGCAGTACTTC	CASSDGTFPSYEQYF
-	TRBV12-3/TRBV12-4	13	TRBJ1-5	-	TGTGCCAGCAGACAGTCGAGCAATCAGCCCCAGCATTTT	CASRQSSNQPQHF
TRBD1	TRBV19	14	TRBJ1-1	-	TGTGCCAGTAGTGCGGGACAGACTTACACTGAAGCTTTCTTT	CASSAGQTYTEAFF
-	TRBV12-5	12	TRBJ1-2	-	TGTGCTAGTGGTCAAAACTCCTATGGCTACACCTTC	CASGQNSYGYTF
-	TRBV19	16	TRBJ1-1	-	TGTGCCAGTAGTCTCCTCGGGGGGGTGCCTAGGTCTGAAGCTTTCTTT	CASSLLGGVPRSEAFF
-	TRBV9	14	TRBJ1-5	-	TGTGCCAGCAGCCCCCGCTACCGAAATCAGCCCCAGCATTTT	CASSPRYRNQPQHF
-	TRBV3-1/TRBV3-2	17	TRBJ2-3	-	TGTGCCAGCAGCCAAGTATATCGGGGGTACGTCACAGATACGCAGTATTTT	CASSQVYRGYVTDTQYF
-	TRBV5-1	13	TRBJ2-2	-	TGCGCCAGCAGCTTGGCCGTGACCGGGGAGCTGTTTTTT	CASSLAVTGELFF
-	TRBV12-5	15	TRBJ1-4	-	TGTGCTAGTGGTCCTGGGAGGGGGATGAATGAAAAACTGTTTTTT	CASGPGRGMNEKLFF
TRBD1	TRBV11-3	14	TRBJ1-1	few	TGTGCCAGCAGCCGGGACAGGGGAAGGACTGAAGCTTTCTTT	CASSRDRGRTEAFF
-	TRBV3-1/TRBV3-2	16	TRBJ2-1	-	TGTGCCAGCAGCCATGGGGGGACCCTTTCCTACAATGAGCAGTTCTTC	CASSHGGTLSYNEQFF
-	TRBV11-2	14	TRBJ1-1	few	TGTGCCAGCAGCTTATGGCGACACAACACTGAAGCTTTCTTT	CASSLWRHNTEAFF
-	TRBV21-1	17	TRBJ2-7	-	TGTGCCAGCAGCAAAGCCCTCTCCGGGACAGAAGCCTACGAGCAGTACTTC	CASSKALSGTEAYEQYF
-	TRBV11-2	13	TRBJ1-1	-	TGTGCCAGCAGCTTTAGCCGGGGAACTGAAGCTTTCTTT	CASSFSRGTEAFF
-	TRBV11-2	16	TRBJ2-7	few	TGTGCCAGCAGTCGCCGCGACAGATCCCTCCGAGACGAGCAGTACTTC	CASSRRDRSLRDEQYF
-	TRBV19	13	TRBJ1-6	-	TGTGCCAGTAGCGGGGGCTATAATTCACCCCTCCACTTT	CASSGGYNSPLHF
TRBD1	TRBV4-1	18	TRBJ2-1	-	TGCGCCAGCAGCCAACGCTATCCAGGGGGCGATGGGGGTAATGAGCAGTTCTTC	CASSQRYPGGDGGNEQFF
-	TRBV11-2	14	TRBJ1-1	few	TGTGCCAGCAGCTTAGCGGGATTCGGCACTGAAGCTTTCTTT	CASSLAGFGTEAFF
-	TRBV5-1	14	TRBJ2-5	once	TGCGCCAGTTACCAATCCGGACTGGGAGAGACCCAGTACTTC	CASYQSGLGETQYF
-	TRBV11-2	13	TRBJ1-1	-	TGTGCCAGCAGCCCCGAGAGAAACACTGAAGCTTTCTTT	CASSPERNTEAFF
TRBD1	TRBV9	14	TRBJ1-1	-	TGTGCCAGCAGCCCGACCAGGGGGCTGACTGAAGCTTTCTTT	CASSPTRGLTEAFF
-	TRBV6-1	11	TRBJ1-2	-	TGTGCCAGCAGTGAATCTTTTGGCTACACCTTC	CASSESFGYTF
-	TRBV11-2	12	TRBJ1-1	-	TGTGCCAGCAGCGCTTGGACAAGATTAGCTTTCTTT	CASSAWTRLAFF
TRBD2	TRBV10-1	15	TRBJ2-5	-	TGCGCCAGCAGTGAGACTAGCGGAGTAACGGAGACCCAGTACTTC	CASSETSGVTETQYF
-	TRBV5-1	15	TRBJ1-6	-	TGCGCCAGCACCCCGGGGGGGCAGGCCTATTCACCCCTCCACTTT	CASTPGGQAYSPLHF
-	TRBV2	14	TRBJ1-2	few	TGTGCCAGCAGTACCCGGACAGCCAGCCACGGCTACACCTTC	CASSTRTASHGYTF
TRBD2	TRBV7-9	18	TRBJ2-6	-	TGTGCCAGCAGTGGCGGGAGCAATTTTTTCTCTGGGGCCAACGTCCTGACTTTC	CASSGGSNFFSGANVLTF
-	TRBV19	14	TRBJ1-6	-	TGTGCCAGTAGTCGTCAGGGTCGAAGTTCACCCCTCCACTTT	CASSRQGRSSPLHF
-	TRBV11-2	13	TRBJ1-2	-	TGTGCCAGCAGCGGGGAGGGCAACTATGGCTACACCTTC	CASSGEGNYGYTF
-	TRBV19	12	TRBJ2-5	-	TGTGCCAGTAGTAGAGACCGGGAGACCCAGTACTTC	CASSRDRETQYF
TRBD1	TRBV28	17	TRBJ2-1	-	TGTGCCAGCAGTTTATGGATCCCGGGACAGGTATACAATGAGCAGTTCTTC	CASSLWIPGQVYNEQFF
-	TRBV3-1/TRBV3-2	16	TRBJ1-3	-	TGTGCCAGCAGCCAAGGAGGGGGGGGCCTTGGAAACACCATATATTTT	CASSQGGGGLGNTIYF
TRBD1	TRBV7-3	15	TRBJ1-6	-	TGTGCCAGCAGCTCCGGACAGGGGGGCAATTCACCCCTCCACTTT	CASSSGQGGNSPLHF
-	TRBV27	15	TRBJ2-3	once	TGTGCCAGCAGCCTGACATCTTTGAGCACAGATACGCAGTATTTT	CASSLTSLSTDTQYF
TRBD1	TRBV5-1	15	TRBJ2-2	-	TGCGCCAGCAGCCGGGACAGGGGTACTACCGGGGAGCTGTTTTTT	CASSRDRGTTGELFF
-	TRBV5-1	13	TRBJ2-7	-	TGCGCCAGCAGCCCCGGTGACTGGTACGAGCAGTACTTC	CASSPGDWYEQYF
-	TRBV10-3	13	TRBJ1-6	-	TGTGCCATCACGGCAGGGGAGAATTCACCCCTCCACTTT	CAITAGENSPLHF
-	TRBV6-6	13	TRBJ1-1	few	TGTGCCAGCAGTTACAGGGAGGGGGGGTACGCTTTCTTT	CASSYREGGYAFF
TRBD1	TRBV2	13	TRBJ1-1	once	TGTGCCAGTCGAGACAGGGGGATTACTGAAGCTTTCTTT	CASRDRGITEAFF
TRBD2	TRBV5-8	15	TRBJ2-3	-	TGTGCCAGCAGCTCGCCGGGACTAGGAGCAGATACGCAGTATTTT	CASSSPGLGADTQYF
TRBD1	TRBV6-2/TRBV6-3	14	TRBJ1-2	-	TGTGCCAGCAGCCCAGACAGGGGACCCTATGGCTACACCTTC	CASSPDRGPYGYTF
TRBD1	TRBV30	13	TRBJ1-6	-	TGTGCCTGGAGTGTACAGGGGGATTCACCCCTCCACTTT	CAWSVQGDSPLHF
TRBD1	TRBV7-2	14	TRBJ2-7	-	TGTGCCAGCAGCCCGGGGACAGGGAGTTACGAGCAGTACTTC	CASSPGTGSYEQYF
TRBD1	TRBV6-5	15	TRBJ1-4	-	TGTGCCAGCAGTCGACAGGGAACAACTAATGAAAAACTGTTTTTT	CASSRQGTTNEKLFF